The present TCR beta chain was sequenced within a study of cytomegalovirus exposure and HLA in healthy donors. Use of 60 Vbeta and 13 Jbeta primers characterized the PCR. Method: immunoSEQ multiplex PCR; TCRdb's copy keeps in-frame clones and lacks some. Listed are 65,000 to 85,000 clones; roughly 2.4% falls within the top ten. Study-wide results and caveats: Relative to equally common others, HLA-associated TCR beta chains showed greater clonal expansion in a later analysis. In a later analysis, across HLA loci, associated TCR counts were highest for DRB1, lowest for HLA-C.

In the case of this clone: The antigen is unknown.

The specimen sequenced was PBMCs. The sequence was collected from a female donor in good health and CMV-seropositive.

The CDR3 sequence is CAWSKDGTVSPLHF. The CDR3 nucleotides are TGTGCCTGGAGTAAGGACGGGACTGTTTCACCCCTCCACTTT. The chain employs TRBV30 and TRBJ1-6, with D possibly TRBD1 on 5 matching bases. Deletions cut 2 bases from V and 9 bases from J, with 14 bases between. CDR1 and CDR2 from the germline V gene are GTSNPN and SVGIG (reference sequence). The CDR3 extends over 14 amino acids.